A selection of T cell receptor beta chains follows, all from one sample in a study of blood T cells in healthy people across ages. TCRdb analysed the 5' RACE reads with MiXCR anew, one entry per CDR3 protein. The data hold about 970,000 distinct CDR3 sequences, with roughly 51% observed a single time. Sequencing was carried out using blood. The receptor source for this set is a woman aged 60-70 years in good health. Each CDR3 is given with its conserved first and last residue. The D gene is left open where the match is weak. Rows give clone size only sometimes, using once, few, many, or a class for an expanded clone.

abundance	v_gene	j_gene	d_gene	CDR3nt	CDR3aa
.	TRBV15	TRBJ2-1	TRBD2	TGTGCCACCAGCAGAGATAGTAGCGGGTACAATGAGCAGTTCTTC	CATSRDSSGYNEQFF
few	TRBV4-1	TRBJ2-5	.	TGCGCCAGCAGCCAAGATCAACAGGGTCAAGAGACCCAGTACTTC	CASSQDQQGQETQYF
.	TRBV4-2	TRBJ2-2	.	TGTGCCAGCAGCCAAGGTCCTAGGGGCGACACCGGGGAGCTGTTTTTT	CASSQGPRGDTGELFF
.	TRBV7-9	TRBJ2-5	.	TGTGCCAGCAGCCCCAATCGTGGCCAGACCCAGTACTTC	CASSPNRGQTQYF
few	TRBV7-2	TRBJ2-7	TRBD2	TGTGCCAGCAAGACTAGCGGGAAGTACTCCTACGAGCAGTACTTC	CASKTSGKYSYEQYF
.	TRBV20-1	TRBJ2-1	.	TGCAGTGCTAGAGAGGGACCAAACTCCTACAATGAGCAGTTCTTC	CSAREGPNSYNEQFF
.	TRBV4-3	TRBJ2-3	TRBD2	TGCGCCAGCAGCCAAGCCCCGGAAGTAGCGGGAGTTGCAGATACGCAGTATTTT	CASSQAPEVAGVADTQYF
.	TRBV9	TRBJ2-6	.	TGTGCCAGCAGCGGGCGGCTGGGGGCCAACGTCCTGACTTTC	CASSGRLGANVLTF
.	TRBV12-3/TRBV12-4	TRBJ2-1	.	TGTGCCAGCAGTTTCCGCAAGTCTCGGCAGGTCAATGAGCAGTTCTTC	CASSFRKSRQVNEQFF
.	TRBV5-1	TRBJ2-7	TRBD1	TGCGCCAGCAGATCCAGGACAGGCCCAGAGTACGAGCAGTACTTC	CASRSRTGPEYEQYF
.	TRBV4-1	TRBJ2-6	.	TGCGCCAGCAGCCAAGGCCCCTTCTCTGGGGCCAACGTCCTGACTTTC	CASSQGPFSGANVLTF
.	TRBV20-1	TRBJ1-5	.	TGCAGTGCTAGAACTAAGGGATCCAATCAGCCTCAGCATTTT	CSARTKGSNQPQHF
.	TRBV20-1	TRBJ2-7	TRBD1	TGCAGTGCTAGAGAGACAGGGTGGGGGTACGAGCAGTACTTC	CSARETGWGYEQYF
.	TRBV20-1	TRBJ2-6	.	TGCAGTGCTAGGGGACGCTGGGCGCACTCTGGGGCCAACGTCCTGACTTTC	CSARGRWAHSGANVLTF
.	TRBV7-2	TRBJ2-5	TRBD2	TGTGCCAGCAGCCCGCAGACTAGCGAGCAAGAGACCCAGTACTTC	CASSPQTSEQETQYF
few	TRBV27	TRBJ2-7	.	TGTGCCAGCAGTCCGATGGATGGGGCCTACGAGCAGTACTTC	CASSPMDGAYEQYF
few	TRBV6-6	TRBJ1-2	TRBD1	TGTGCCAGCAGCCCAAGGACAGGAAAAGCATCTGGCTATGGCTACACCTTC	CASSPRTGKASGYGYTF
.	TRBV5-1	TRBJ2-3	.	TGCGCCAGCAGCTTACTAGCGGACAGGCGGGATACGCAGTATTTT	CASSLLADRRDTQYF
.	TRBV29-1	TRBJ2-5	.	TGCGGCGCCTACCGTGATGTCGGAGAGACCCAGTACTTC	CGAYRDVGETQYF
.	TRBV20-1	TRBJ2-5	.	TGCAGTGCTAGAGACCGCTACCGCGGGACCCAGTACTTC	CSARDRYRGTQYF
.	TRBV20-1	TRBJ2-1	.	TGCAGTGCTAGAGCGGGGGCCTCCTACAATGAGCAGTTCTTC	CSARAGASYNEQFF
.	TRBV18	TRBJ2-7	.	TGTGCCAGCTCACCTAAGGGGTACGAGCAGTACTTC	CASSPKGYEQYF
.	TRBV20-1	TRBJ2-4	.	TGCAGTGCTAGAGATGGAAAGGGTCTAGCCAAAAACATTCAGTACTTC	CSARDGKGLAKNIQYF
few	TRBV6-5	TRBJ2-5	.	TGTGCCAGCAGTTACTCGGCAGTAGGGAGTGGGCAAGAGACCCAGTACTTC	CASSYSAVGSGQETQYF
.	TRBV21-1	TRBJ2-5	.	TGTGCCAGCGACCGGGACAGGGTTTATGTGACCCAGTACTTC	CASDRDRVYVTQYF
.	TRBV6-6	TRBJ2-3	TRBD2	TGTGCCGGACGGGCGGGAGGGAGCACAGATACGCAGTATTTT	CAGRAGGSTDTQYF
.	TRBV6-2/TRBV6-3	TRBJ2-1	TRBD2	TGTGCCAGCAGTTCACCTAGCGGGAGGGCCAGGAATGAGCAGTTCTTC	CASSSPSGRARNEQFF
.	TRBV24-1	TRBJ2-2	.	TGTGCCACCAGTGATTTAAACTCCGGGGAGCTGTTTTTT	CATSDLNSGELFF
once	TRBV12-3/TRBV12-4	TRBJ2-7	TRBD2	TGTGCCAGCAGTGCCCGACTAGCGGGGGATACCTACGAGCAGTACTTC	CASSARLAGDTYEQYF